The 6 T cell receptor beta chains listed next were all sequenced from one sample in a study of T cell repertoires in cytomegalovirus infection. From the reads, TCRdb called clonotypes with MiXCR, one entry per CDR3 protein. This repertoire shows some 920,000 distinct CDR3 sequences, more than 25% found once; its top ten account for more than 13%. Antigen specificity for these receptors is unknown. The sequencing here drew on cultured CD8+ T cells from PBMCs, taken from culture after CMV antigen stimulation. These receptors originate from a human donor in good health (CMV status not recorded). Some clones in this sample may be carry-over from other donors' samples.

The rearrangement joins TRBV3-1 to TRBJ1-6, with 7 nucleotides matching TRBD1. There are 17 residues in the CDR3. Germline V lookup: CDR1 LGHDT, CDR2 YNNKEL (reference sequence). With 4 bases clipped from V and 0 bases from J, the junction kept 6 bases outside the gene matches. CDR3 in DNA: TGTGCCAGCAGCCGGAGGAGGGACAGCTCCTATAATTCACCCCTCCACTTT. It yields the protein CASSRRRDSSYNSPLHF.

This clonotype was counted only a few times. The chain links TRBV5-1 to TRBJ2-7; D call uncertain. Germline V lookup: CDR1 SGHRS, CDR2 YFSETQ. The V gene lost 4 bases and the J gene lost 5 bases, with 13 bases spanning the gap. This CDR3 spans 13 amino acids. As DNA, the CDR3 is TGCGCCAGCAGCCAAACAAGTTCCGACGAGCAGTACTTC. Amino acids: CASSQTSSDEQYF. Using reference TRBV5-1 and TRBJ2-7 for the parts outside the CDR3, the full variable domain is KAGVTQTPRYLIKTRGQQVTLSCSPISGHRSVSWYQQTPGQGLQFLFEYFSETQRNKGNFPGRFSGRQFSNSRSEMNVSTLELGDSALYLCASSQTSSDEQYFGPGTRLTVT.

The V gene is TRBV7-3, the J gene TRBJ2-5, with D unresolved. Trimming left V 2 bases short and J 0 bases short, with 7 bases between. This CDR3 has 14 residues. Looked up from germline, CDR1 is SGHTA and CDR2 is FQGTGA. The CDR3 DNA reads as TGTGCCAGCAGCTTAGTTGACCACCAAGAGACCCAGTACTTC. Its translation: CASSLVDHQETQYF.

The V gene is TRBV18, the J gene TRBJ2-3; TRBD2 matches at 11 bases. This CDR3 spans 15 amino acids. Germline V gene lookup returns CDR1 KGHSH and CDR2 LQKENI. Trimming took 7 bases from V and 6 from J; bases not matched to a gene: 9. CDR3 DNA sequence: TGTGCCAGCTTCCTGGGACTAGCGGTGACTGATACGCAGTATTTT. Amino acid sequence: CASFLGLAVTDTQYF.

This clonotype has only a few counts. The chain uses TRBV6-6 and TRBJ1-2; 9 bases line up with TRBD1. V trimming: 8 bases; J trimming: 4 bases; junction bases outside the gene matches: 20. Germline assignment: CDR1 MNHNY and CDR2 SVGAGI (reference sequence). This CDR3 contains 18 residues. The CDR3: CASQLRGDRDRRGYGYTF. In DNA, the CDR3 is TGTGCCAGCCAGTTAAGAGGGGACAGGGACCGCCGTGGCTATGGCTACACCTTC.

Only a few counts were recorded for this clonotype. The genes are TRBV5-1 and TRBJ2-5; D possibly corresponds to TRBD2 (5 bases). V shed 0 bases and J shed 7 bases, with 10 bases lying between them. The CDR3 totals 13 residues. Germline V lookup: CDR1 SGHRS, CDR2 YFSETQ. This CDR3 is CASSLDSRGTQYF. CDR3 in DNA: TGCGCCAGCAGCTTGGACAGCCGGGGGACCCAGTACTTC.